This T cell receptor (beta chain) stems from a study of blood T cell repertoires in COVID-19. Study overall: Acute-phase and convalescent COVID-19 samples originated in the United States, Italy and Spain. Nucleic acid was either cDNA or gDNA, and it came from T cells, B-cell-depleted T cells, or PBMCs.

CDR3 length: 17 amino acids. Germline trimming cut 5 bases from V and 7 bases from J; bases unmatched to any gene: 13. In germline, CDR1 is SGHAT, CDR2 FQNNGV. Clones were read by immunoSEQ multiplex PCR, and TCRdb kept only the in-frame ones, dropping some. This table has over 200,000 clones, roughly 88% appearing once. The chain recombines TRBV11-2 with TRBJ2-1; 11 bases fit TRBD2. Sequencing was carried out using peripheral blood. The sequence derives from a human donor in a cohort sampled during active COVID-19. The CDR3 coding sequence is TGTGCCAGCAGCCCGGAGCGGGGACTAGCGGCCGTAAATGAGCAGTTCTTC. Encoded protein: CASSPERGLAAVNEQFF.